The 10 T cell receptor beta chains presented below share a single source sample, sequenced in a study of blood T cell repertoires in COVID-19. The assay was immunoSEQ multiplex PCR, and TCRdb's table has in-frame clones only and misses some. This table has 90,000 to 130,000 clones, about 88% appearing once. Sequencing input: peripheral blood. These receptors originate from a man aged 35-49 years with acute or convalescent COVID-19.

The chain uses TRBV5-1 and TRBJ1-2; TRBD1 matches 12 bases. CDR3 length: 15 amino acids. Germline-derived CDR1 and CDR2 are SGHRS and YFSETQ. V was pared by 4 bases and J by 4 bases, with 5 bases of the junction left unmatched. The CDR3 nucleotides read TGCGCCAGCAGCCCTGGGACAGGGGGCGTCTATGGCTACACCTTC. Translation: CASSPGTGGVYGYTF.

The J gene is TRBJ2-7, the V gene TRBV3-1 (or the pseudogene TRBV3-2); D is perhaps TRBD1 (6 bases). This CDR3 has 16 amino acids. V shed 1 base and J shed 0 bases, with 13 bases lying between them. Per germline, CDR1 LGHDT and CDR2 YNNKEL (reference sequence). CDR3 coding DNA: TGTGCCAGCAGCCAAGGGGAGATACAGGGCTCCTACGAGCAGTACTTC. It translates to CASSQGEIQGSYEQYF.

This chain links TRBV18 with TRBJ1-6; D might be TRBD1 (6 bases). The CDR3 contains 15 residues. Germline V gene lookup returns CDR1 KGHSH and CDR2 LQKENI. Trimming removed 6 bases at V and 5 bases at J, with 14 bases between. CDR3 coding DNA: TGTGCCAGCTCCCCGGCGACAGGTCATAATTCACCCCTCCACTTT. As protein: CASSPATGHNSPLHF.

The CDR3 DNA sequence: TGTGCCACCAAGATACAGGGAGTAGATCAGCCCCAGCATTTT. This gives the protein CATKIQGVDQPQHF. The chain couples TRBV10-3 to TRBJ1-5; D possibly corresponds to TRBD1 (6 bases). The length of the CDR3 is 14 residues. Germline CDR1 and CDR2: ENHRY and SYGVKD. V was pared by 10 bases and J by 5 bases, with 18 bases between.

The chain recombines TRBV30 with TRBJ2-6; D gene uncertain. This CDR3 contains 14 residues. Germline V lookup: CDR1 GTSNPN, CDR2 SVGIG (reference sequence). V lost 1 base and J 0 bases, leaving 4 bases between the germline ends. CDR3 in DNA: TGTGCCTGGAGTGCAGGCTCTGGGGCCAACGTCCTGACTTTC. This gives the protein CAWSAGSGANVLTF. The entire variable domain, with the rest obtained from reference TRBV30 and TRBJ2-6, is as follows: SQTIHQWPATLVQPVGSPLSLECTVEGTSNPNLYWYRQAAGRGLQLLFYSVGIGQISSEVPQNLSASRPQDRQFILSSKKLLLSDSGFYLCAWSAGSGANVLTFGAGSRLTVL.

The J gene is TRBJ2-5, the V gene TRBV3-1 (or the pseudogene TRBV3-2); D is perhaps TRBD2 (7 bases). V lost 4 bases to trimming and J lost 4 bases, with 13 bases between them. The length of the CDR3 is 14 residues. Looked up from germline, CDR1 is LGHDT and CDR2 is YNNKEL (reference sequence). For the CDR3, the DNA is TGTGCCAGCAGCCGGGGGGGCCGGTCAGAGACCCAGTACTTC. The encoded protein is CASSRGGRSETQYF.

The chain links TRBV24-1 to TRBJ2-1; 9 bases are shared with TRBD1. The germline CDR1 and CDR2 sequences are KGHDR and SFDVKD. The CDR3 is 14 residues long. The J segment lost 1 base and the V segment lost 7 bases, leaving 1 base of the junction unmatched. CDR3 in amino acids: CATRGTGSYNEQFF. Written as DNA, the CDR3 is TGTGCCACCAGGGGGACAGGGTCCTACAATGAGCAGTTCTTC.

The V and J genes are TRBV16 and TRBJ1-5; D call uncertain. CDR1 is KGHSY, CDR2 FQNENV, per germline. The V gene lost 6 bases and the J gene lost 4 bases, with 7 bases spanning the gap. The CDR3 covers 12 residues. The CDR3 sequence: CASSQQNQPQHF. In DNA, the CDR3 is TGTGCCAGCAGTCAACAGAATCAGCCCCAGCATTTT.

The J gene is TRBJ2-3, the V gene TRBV11-3; weak D call: TRBD1 (5 bases). V lost 5 bases to trimming and J lost 0 bases, with 9 bases between them. The CDR3 has 14 residues. The germline V gene has CDR1 SGHNT and CDR2 YENEEA. The CDR3: CASSQGRSTDTQYF. Here the CDR3 DNA reads TGTGCCAGCAGCCAGGGTAGAAGCACAGATACGCAGTATTTT. Filled out from reference TRBV11-3 and TRBJ2-3, the complete variable domain reads EAGVVQSPRYKIIEKKQPVAFWCNPISGHNTLYWYLQNLGQGPELLIRYENEEAVDDSQLPKDRFSAERLKGVDSTLKIQPAELGDSAVYLCASSQGRSTDTQYFGPGTRLTVL.

The CDR3 spells CASTRQGNEKLFF. The CDR3 DNA is TGTGCCAGCACCCGACAGGGTAATGAAAAACTGTTTTTT. The chain recombines TRBV5-5 with TRBJ1-4; 7 positions agree with TRBD1. CDR3 length: 13 amino acids. With V trimmed by 6 bases and J by 4 bases, 3 bases remained unmatched. Per the germline V gene, CDR1 is SGHKS and CDR2 is YYEKEE (reference sequence).